Listed below are T cell receptor beta chains from one sample, sequenced in a study of blood T cell repertoires in COVID-19. Method: immunoSEQ multiplex PCR; TCRdb's copy keeps in-frame clones and lacks some. The sample has some 94,000 clones, around nine tenths seen once. Sequencing used peripheral blood. Source of these receptors: a human donor in a cohort sampled during active COVID-19. The CDR3 runs from the conserved cysteine through the conserved F or W. A D gene is named only where the DNA matches it firmly. The size field is filled for only some rows; it gives once, few, many or a size class.

clone size: NA
V gene: TRBV7-3
D gene: TRBD1
J gene: TRBJ1-4
CDR3 protein: CASSQQGATNEKLFF
CDR3 DNA: TGTGCCAGCAGCCAACAGGGGGCGACTAATGAAAAACTGTTTTTT

clone size: NA
V gene: TRBV7-2
D gene: TRBD2
J gene: TRBJ2-5
CDR3 protein: CASSPGLAGEETQYF
CDR3 DNA: TGTGCCAGCAGCCCGGGACTAGCGGGGGAAGAGACCCAGTACTTC

clone size: NA
V gene: TRBV5-4
D gene: TRBD1
J gene: TRBJ1-6
CDR3 protein: CASSLEGQGYSPLHF
CDR3 DNA: TGTGCCAGCAGCTTGGAGGGACAGGGTTATTCACCCCTCCACTTT

clone size: NA
V gene: TRBV3-1/TRBV3-2
D gene: NA
J gene: TRBJ2-6
CDR3 protein: CASSRSTGAGANVLTF
CDR3 DNA: TGTGCCAGCAGCCGGAGTACGGGGGCTGGGGCCAACGTCCTGACTTTC

clone size: once
V gene: TRBV28
D gene: TRBD2
J gene: TRBJ2-5
CDR3 protein: CASRSSGGQETQYF
CDR3 DNA: TGTGCCAGCAGGTCGAGCGGGGGGCAAGAGACCCAGTACTTC

clone size: few
V gene: TRBV7-3
D gene: TRBD2
J gene: TRBJ2-1
CDR3 protein: CASSLFLAASNEQFF
CDR3 DNA: TGTGCCAGCAGCTTATTCCTAGCGGCAAGCAATGAGCAGTTCTTC

clone size: NA
V gene: TRBV6-5
D gene: NA
J gene: TRBJ1-6
CDR3 protein: CASSYSGGYYSPLHF
CDR3 DNA: TGTGCCAGCAGTTACTCTGGAGGGTACTATTCACCCCTCCACTTT

clone size: NA
V gene: TRBV25-1
D gene: TRBD1
J gene: TRBJ2-1
CDR3 protein: CASSESWDSPYNEQFF
CDR3 DNA: TGTGCCAGCAGTGAATCTTGGGACAGTCCCTACAATGAGCAGTTCTTC

clone size: once
V gene: TRBV30
D gene: NA
J gene: TRBJ1-4
CDR3 protein: CAWRLGSSTNEKLFF
CDR3 DNA: TGTGCCTGGAGGTTGGGCAGCTCAACTAATGAAAAACTGTTTTTT

clone size: few
V gene: TRBV7-9
D gene: TRBD1
J gene: TRBJ1-6
CDR3 protein: CASSLVAGTGDFYNSPLHF
CDR3 DNA: TGTGCCAGCAGCTTAGTCGCCGGGACAGGGGACTTCTATAATTCACCCCTCCACTTT

clone size: NA
V gene: TRBV5-1
D gene: TRBD2
J gene: TRBJ2-7
CDR3 protein: CASRSGNRYEQYF
CDR3 DNA: TGCGCCAGCAGGAGCGGGAATCGTTACGAGCAGTACTTC